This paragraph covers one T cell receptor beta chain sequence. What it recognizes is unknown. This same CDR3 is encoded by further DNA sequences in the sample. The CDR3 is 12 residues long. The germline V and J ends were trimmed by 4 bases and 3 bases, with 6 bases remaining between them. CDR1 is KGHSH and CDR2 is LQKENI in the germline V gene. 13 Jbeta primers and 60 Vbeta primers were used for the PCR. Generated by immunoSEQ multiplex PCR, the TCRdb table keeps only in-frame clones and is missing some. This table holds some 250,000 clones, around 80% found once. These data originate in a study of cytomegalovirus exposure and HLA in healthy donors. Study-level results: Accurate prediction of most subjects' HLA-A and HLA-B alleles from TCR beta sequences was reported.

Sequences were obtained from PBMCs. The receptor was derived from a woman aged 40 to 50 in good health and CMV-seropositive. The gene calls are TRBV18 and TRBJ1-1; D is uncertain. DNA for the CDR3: TGTGCCAGCTCACAGGGAGACACTGAAGCTTTCTTT. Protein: CASSQGDTEAFF.